Presented here are 5 T cell receptor beta chains from one specimen sequenced in a study of blood T cell repertoires in COVID-19. Method: immunoSEQ multiplex PCR; TCRdb's copy keeps in-frame clones and lacks some. The table includes under 450,000 clones, 80% to 90% detected once. The specimen was PBMCs or T cells enriched from blood (not recorded which). These receptor sequences come from a man aged 25-45 years who had recovered from COVID-19.

The rearrangement uses TRBV7-2 and TRBJ2-3; D may be TRBD2 (7 bases). This CDR3 is 16 amino acids long. Germline V gives CDR1 SGHTA, CDR2 FQGNSA. V lost 4 bases and J lost 1, with 15 bases in between. In nucleotides, the CDR3 is TGTGCCAGCAGCTCAGGACCGCGGGGGCGCACAGATACGCAGTATTTT. Protein product: CASSSGPRGRTDTQYF.

The gene calls are TRBV7-2 and TRBJ2-5; 8 positions agree with TRBD2. Losses at the gene ends were 2 bases for V and 4 bases for J; bases not matched to a gene: 6. The CDR3 is 15 residues long. The germline CDR1 and CDR2 sequences are SGHTA and FQGNSA. CDR3 protein: CASSLNGGAGETQYF. CDR3 DNA sequence: TGTGCCAGCAGCTTAAACGGGGGGGCCGGAGAGACCCAGTACTTC.

This chain uses TRBV30 with TRBJ1-2; D remains ambiguous. Trimming stripped 5 bases from V and 4 bases from J, with 14 bases between. The CDR3 length is 13 residues. CDR1 is GTSNPN and CDR2 is SVGIG in the germline V gene (reference sequence). The CDR3 reads CAWDGEEGYGYTF. CDR3 coding DNA: TGTGCCTGGGACGGGGAGGAAGGCTATGGCTACACCTTC.

This chain links TRBV7-3 with TRBJ1-2, with D hard to call. The V gene lost 1 base and the J gene lost 0 bases, with 9 bases spanning the gap. The CDR3 runs to 15 residues. Germline CDR1 reads SGHTA; CDR2 reads FQGTGA. The CDR3: CASSLIGGANYGYTF. The CDR3, as DNA: TGTGCCAGCAGCTTAATCGGCGGAGCTAACTATGGCTACACCTTC. Full variable domain (rest looked up from reference TRBV7-3 and TRBJ1-2): GAGVSQTPSNKVTEKGKYVELRCDPISGHTALYWYRQSLGQGPEFLIYFQGTGAADDSGLPNDRFFAVRPEGSVSTLKIQRTERGDSAVYLCASSLIGGANYGYTFGSGTRLTVV.

The rearrangement joins TRBV11-1 to TRBJ2-7; D might be TRBD1 (6 bases). The CDR3 contains 13 residues. V was shortened by 5 bases and J by 3 bases, with 11 bases between the two germline ends. Germline assignment: CDR1 SGHAT and CDR2 FQDESV (reference sequence). CDR3 DNA sequence: TGTGCCAGCAGCCATAGGGGGTTCTACGAGCAGTACTTC. Encoded protein: CASSHRGFYEQYF. The variable domain in full, completed from reference TRBV11-1 and TRBJ2-7, reads EAEVAQSPRYKITEKSQAVAFWCDPISGHATLYWYRQILGQGPELLVQFQDESVVDDSQLPKDRFSAERLKGVDSTLKIQPAELGDSAMYLCASSHRGFYEQYFGPGTRLTVT.